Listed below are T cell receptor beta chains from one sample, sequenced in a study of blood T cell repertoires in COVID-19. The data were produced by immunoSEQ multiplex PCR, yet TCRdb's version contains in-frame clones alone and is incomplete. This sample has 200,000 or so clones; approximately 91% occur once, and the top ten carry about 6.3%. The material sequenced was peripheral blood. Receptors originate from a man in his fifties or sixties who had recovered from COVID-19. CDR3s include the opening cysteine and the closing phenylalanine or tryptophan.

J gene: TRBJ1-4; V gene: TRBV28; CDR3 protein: CASSLRQGARTNEKLFF
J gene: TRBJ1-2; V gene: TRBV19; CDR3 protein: CASSPMDRVYGYTF
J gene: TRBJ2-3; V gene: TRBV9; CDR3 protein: CASSVGLGLAGGGDTQYF
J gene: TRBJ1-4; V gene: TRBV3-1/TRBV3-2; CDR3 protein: CASSPLGATNEKLFF
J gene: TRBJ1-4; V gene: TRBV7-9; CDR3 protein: CASTLPGGASEKLFF
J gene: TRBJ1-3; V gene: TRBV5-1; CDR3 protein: CASRTGGYSGNTIYF
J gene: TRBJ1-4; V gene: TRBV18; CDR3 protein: CASSPGQPSTNEKLFF
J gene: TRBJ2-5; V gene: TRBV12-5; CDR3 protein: CASALPGLAGLGETQYF
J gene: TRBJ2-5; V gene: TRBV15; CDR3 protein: CATSMLASGDKETQYF
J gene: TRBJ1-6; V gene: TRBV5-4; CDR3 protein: CASSSRIGNSPLHF
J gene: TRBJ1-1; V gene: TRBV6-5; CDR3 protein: CASSRLRDTEAFF
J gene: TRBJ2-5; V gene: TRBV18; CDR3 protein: CASSPSRETQYF
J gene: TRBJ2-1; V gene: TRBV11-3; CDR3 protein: CASSSGQGIRKQFF
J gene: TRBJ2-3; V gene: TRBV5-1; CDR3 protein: CASSLGSGRTDTQYF
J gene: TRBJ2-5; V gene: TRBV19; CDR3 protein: CASSSTGAQKGETQYF
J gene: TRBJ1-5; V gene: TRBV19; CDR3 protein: CASTHPGEGFPQPQHF
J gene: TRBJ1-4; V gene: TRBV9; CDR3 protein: CASSPGTGPLTNEKLFF
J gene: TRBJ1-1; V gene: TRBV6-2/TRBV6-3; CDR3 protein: CASSYTQGLTEAFF
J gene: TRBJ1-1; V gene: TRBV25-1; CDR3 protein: CASSTGAVTAFF
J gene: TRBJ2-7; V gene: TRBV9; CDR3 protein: CASSVGSSGGSYEQYF
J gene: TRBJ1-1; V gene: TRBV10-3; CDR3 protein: CAISEYSDTSNTEAFF
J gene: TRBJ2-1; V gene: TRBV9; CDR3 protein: CASSVEASPYNEQFF
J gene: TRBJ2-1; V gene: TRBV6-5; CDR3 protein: CASSRPGLARNEQFF
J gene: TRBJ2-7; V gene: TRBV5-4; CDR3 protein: CASSHAGGKPPYEQYF
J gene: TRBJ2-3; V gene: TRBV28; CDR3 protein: CASSTPLGNTQYF
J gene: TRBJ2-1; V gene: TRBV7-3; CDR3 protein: CASSLRDRNEQFF
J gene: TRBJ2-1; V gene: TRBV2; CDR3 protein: CASSSLAGTYNEQFF
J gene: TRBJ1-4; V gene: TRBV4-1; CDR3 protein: CASSQGRGGQGDEKLFF
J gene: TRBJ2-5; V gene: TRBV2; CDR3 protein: CASSDPSGTVKTQYF
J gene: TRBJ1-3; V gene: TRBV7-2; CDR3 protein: CASSRDSISGNTIYF
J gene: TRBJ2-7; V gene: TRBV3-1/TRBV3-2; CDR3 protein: CASSFRGVQVNEQYF
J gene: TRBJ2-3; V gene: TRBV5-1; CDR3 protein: CASSPGTSGGPGTDTQYF
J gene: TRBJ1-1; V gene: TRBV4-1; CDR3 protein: CASSQVRRNTEAFF
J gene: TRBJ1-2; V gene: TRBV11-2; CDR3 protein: CASTSMGGVHGYTF
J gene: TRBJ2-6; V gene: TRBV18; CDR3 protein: CASSPVGDRISGANVLTF
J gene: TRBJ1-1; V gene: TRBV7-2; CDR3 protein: CASSLGRSNTEAFF
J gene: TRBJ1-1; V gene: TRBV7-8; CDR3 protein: CASSLRGGATEAFF
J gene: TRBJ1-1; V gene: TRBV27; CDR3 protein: CASRARTGGAGTEAFF
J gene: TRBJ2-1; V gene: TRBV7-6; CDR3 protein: CASSLVFNSYNEQFF
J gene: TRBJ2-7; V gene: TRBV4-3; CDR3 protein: CASSQDRSSGTPYEQYF
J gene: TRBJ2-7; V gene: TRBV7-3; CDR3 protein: CASSPRLAGADEQYF
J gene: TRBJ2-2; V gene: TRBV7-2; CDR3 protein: CASSPLAVTGELFF
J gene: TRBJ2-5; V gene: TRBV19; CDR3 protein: CASCRRGGAQETQYF
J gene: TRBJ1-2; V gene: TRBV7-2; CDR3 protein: CASSPTGVQSGYTF
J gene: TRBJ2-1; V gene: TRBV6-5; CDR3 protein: CASSYRWEVGQFF
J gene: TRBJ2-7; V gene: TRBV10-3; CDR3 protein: CAITPTSGSPGEQYF
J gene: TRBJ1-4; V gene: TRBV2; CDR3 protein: CASFLATNEKLFF
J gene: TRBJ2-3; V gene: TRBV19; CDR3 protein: CASSLRGSSTDTQYF
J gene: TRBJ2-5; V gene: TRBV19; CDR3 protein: CASSIRTGAFQETQYF
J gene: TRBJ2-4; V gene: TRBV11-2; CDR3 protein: CASSRAGGQGIQYF
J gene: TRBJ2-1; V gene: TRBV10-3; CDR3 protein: CASKPTGQPYNEQFF
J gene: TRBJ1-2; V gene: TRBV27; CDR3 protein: CASRSGGTAYGYTF
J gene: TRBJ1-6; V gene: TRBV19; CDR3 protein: CASSMKQGYNSPLHF
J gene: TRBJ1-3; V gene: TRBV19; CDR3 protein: CASSIGTRGGNTIYF